This TCR beta chain was obtained from a study of response to subunit inactivated influenza vaccine (dated by TCRdb to the late 2010s). Regarding the complete study: The study used deep quantitative T cell receptor repertoire profiling to track responses to a trivalent subunit inactivated influenza vaccine. Paper-wide results and their limitations: The authors proposed that each seasonal influenza vaccination may bring in only a limited number of new T cells.

This clonotype turned up a few times. There is no known antigen for this receptor. Mismatch with germline at one junction end may stem from a read error. Libraries were constructed by RT-PCR. Data came from an Illumina HiSeq 2500. Starting from the raw public reads, TCRdb applied fastp trimming at Q25, assembled clones with MiXCR and retained in-frame beta chains. Entries that share a CDR3 protein sequence are merged under the most common genes and DNA. The sample includes a few hundred thousand distinct CDR3 sequences, with 10% to 15% observed a single time. The top ten constitute 7.5% to 10% of the sample. Counted from cysteine to phenylalanine, this CDR3 has 13 amino acids. The entry retains the CDR3 DNA only, 39 bases that are in frame from base 1. The germline V gene specifies MDHEN as CDR1 and SYDVKM as CDR2.

The receptor was isolated from a man aged 45-60 years who received an inactivated influenza vaccine. Donor details come from another sample of the same person, matched by shared clones. The chain was built from TRBV28 and TRBJ2-7; TRBD1 lines up with 7 middle nucleotides. This specimen was non-naive T cells sorted from PBMCs, taken less than 15 days before vaccination. Per the publication, the cell subset or site label means: memory T cell fraction. The base sequence is TGTGCCAGCAGGGGGACAGTCTCCCACGAGCAGTACTTC. Translated, this gives CASRGTVSHEQYF. This CDR3, with the reference TRBV28 and TRBJ2-7 proteins standing in past its ends, gives the full variable domain DVKVTQSSRYLVKRTGEKVFLECVQDMDHENMFWYRQDPGLGLRLIYFSYDVKMKEKGDIPEGYSVSREKKERFSLILESASTNQTSMYLCASRGTVSHEQYFGPGTRLTVT.